This TCR beta chain comes out of a study of cytomegalovirus exposure and HLA in healthy donors. Overall study findings and caveats: The study listed around 150 cytomegalovirus-associated TCR beta chains. Confirmation in vitro established that a few CMV-associated chains were specific for CMV antigens.

Per germline, CDR1 SGDLS and CDR2 YYNGEE. This CDR3 region has 15 residues. Deletions cut 4 bases from V and 5 bases from J, with 18 bases between. Clones were read by immunoSEQ multiplex PCR, and TCRdb kept only the in-frame ones, dropping some. Of 55,000 to 80,000 clones in the sample, about 95% were seen once. As to this clone: Its cognate antigen is unknown.

The donors were members of the approximately 130-subject validation cohort (separate from the 666-subject first cohort). This receptor was taken from a woman aged 18 to 35 in good health and CMV-seropositive. The V and J genes are TRBV9 and TRBJ2-5; D perhaps matches TRBD2 (5 bases). Specimen: PBMCs. CDR3 loop: CASSTGILIGETQYF. The CDR3 DNA sequence: TGTGCCAGCAGCACCGGGATTCTCATTGGGGAGACCCAGTACTTC.